These 30 T cell receptor beta chains were all obtained from the same sample, sequenced in a study of OX40 agonist ivuxolimab in advanced cancers. The data were produced by immunoSEQ multiplex PCR, yet TCRdb's version contains in-frame clones alone and is incomplete. This repertoire shows fewer than 90,000 clones, about 90% found once; its top ten account for around 1.5%. Sample: CD4+ or CD8+ T cells sorted from blood, taken in a trial of the OX40 agonist ivuxolimab. Source of these receptors: an adult with an advanced solid tumor such as melanoma, head and neck, liver or kidney cancer.

This clone was picked up one time. The gene calls are TRBV7-2 and TRBJ2-3, with D uncertain. The germline CDR1 and CDR2 sequences are SGHTA and FQGNSA. This CDR3 contains 13 residues. Trimming took off 2 bases at V and 2 bases at J, with 5 bases between the two ends. The CDR3 bases are TGTGCCAGCAGCTTACTGGTCACAGATACGCAGTATTTT. The encoded protein is CASSLLVTDTQYF. The whole variable domain, remainder taken from reference TRBV7-2 and TRBJ2-3, is GAGVSQSPSNKVTEKGKDVELRCDPISGHTALYWYRQSLGQGLEFLIYFQGNSAPDKSGLPSDRFSAERTGGSVSTLTIQRTQQEDSAVYLCASSLLVTDTQYFGPGTRLTVL.

The chain carries TRBV28 and TRBJ1-5, with D tentatively TRBD1 (6 bases). Trimming took off 7 bases at V and 0 bases at J, with 13 bases between the two ends. Germline V gives CDR1 MDHEN, CDR2 SYDVKM. The CDR3 loop spans 15 amino acids. DNA of the CDR3: TGTGCCAGCACATGGACAGACTATAGCAATCAGCCCCAGCATTTT. It encodes CASTWTDYSNQPQHF.

The chain joins TRBV4-1 to TRBJ2-7; D is unclear. The CDR3 runs 17 residues. CDR1 and CDR2 from the germline V gene are MGHRA and YSYEKL. Deletions cut 0 bases from V and 6 bases from J, with 21 bases between. The CDR3 region is CASSQDLRGAGRREQYF. The CDR3 nucleotides are TGCGCCAGCAGCCAAGATCTGAGAGGCGCAGGACGACGCGAGCAGTACTTC.

The chain couples TRBV18 to TRBJ2-7; D ambiguous. The CDR3 is 14 amino acids. The V end lost 0 bases, the J end lost 1 base, and 7 bases lay between the germline ends. Germline-derived CDR1 and CDR2 are KGHSH and LQKENI. CDR3 in amino acids: CASSPPPGSYEQYF. In DNA form, the CDR3 reads TGTGCCAGCTCACCACCGCCGGGTTCCTACGAGCAGTACTTC.

This clone was seen a few times. V and J are TRBV5-6 and TRBJ2-1; TRBD2 matches 9 bases. The V gene's germline CDR1 is SGHDT and CDR2 YYEEEE. This CDR3 has 13 amino acids. V was clipped by 2 bases and J by 10 bases; unmatched bases: 4. The CDR3 DNA is TGTGCCAGCAGCTTAGCGGGAGGCCTGGAGCAGTTCTTC. This sequence encodes CASSLAGGLEQFF.

The chain has TRBV5-6 and TRBJ2-5, with 11 bases matching TRBD2. Germline V lookup: CDR1 SGHDT, CDR2 YYEEEE. V shed 1 base, J shed 11 bases, and the junction held 10 bases outside the gene matches. This CDR3 region has 15 residues. The CDR3 DNA reads as TGTGCCAGCAGCTTGCTGACTAGCGGGAAGGCAGAGCAGTACTTC. This encodes CASSLLTSGKAEQYF.

The V and J genes are TRBV28 and TRBJ2-1; TRBD1 might be the D (6 bases). This CDR3 has 13 residues. Germline loops: CDR1 MDHEN, CDR2 SYDVKM. The V gene lost 8 bases and the J gene lost 5 bases, with 13 bases spanning the gap. The CDR3 is CASGRDTDNEQFF. The CDR3, as DNA: TGTGCCAGCGGCCGGGACACCGACAATGAGCAGTTCTTC.

The genes are TRBV7-6 and TRBJ2-7; D is undetermined. The germline V gene has CDR1 SGHVS and CDR2 FNYEAQ. The CDR3 length is 13 residues. V dropped 5 bases and J dropped 4 bases, with 12 bases sitting between them. In DNA form, the CDR3 reads TGTGCCAGCAGCCCCCCGGCCGGGTACGAGCAGTACTTC. Its protein product is CASSPPAGYEQYF.

The chain employs TRBV28 and TRBJ2-2, with TRBD2 matching over 7 bases. The CDR3 runs 17 residues. The V segment lost 3 bases and the J segment 0 bases; nucleotides outside the gene matches: 7. Germline-derived CDR1 and CDR2 are MDHEN and SYDVKM. This CDR3 is CASSLTSIAANTGELFF. DNA for the CDR3: TGTGCCAGCAGTTTGACTAGCATAGCAGCGAACACCGGGGAGCTGTTTTTT.

This sequence joins TRBV14 and TRBJ2-5, with D unclear. Trimming cost V 2 bases and J 3 bases, with 10 bases left between them. Germline lookup yields CDR1 SGHDN and CDR2 FVKESK. This CDR3 has 14 amino acids. The CDR3, as DNA: TGTGCCAGCAGCCAACTCGGAACTAAAGAGACCCAGTACTTC. Its protein product is CASSQLGTKETQYF.

The rearrangement links TRBV7-2 to TRBJ2-1; D ambiguous. The CDR3 is 15 amino acids. V was cut by 2 bases and J by 0 bases, with 8 bases left in between. Germline lookup yields CDR1 SGHTA and CDR2 FQGNSA. The CDR3 DNA is TGTGCCAGCAGCTTACCCAGGAGCTCCTACAATGAGCAGTTCTTC. It yields the protein CASSLPRSSYNEQFF.

The rearrangement uses TRBV28 and TRBJ1-2; 8 nucleotides line up with TRBD1. V trimming: 5 bases; J trimming: 6 bases; junction bases outside the gene matches: 5. Germline V gives CDR1 MDHEN, CDR2 SYDVKM. This CDR3 spans 13 amino acids. This CDR3 is CASSRTGPDGYTF. The CDR3 bases are TGTGCCAGCAGTCGGACAGGGCCGGATGGCTACACCTTC.

The gene calls are TRBV19 and TRBJ2-7, with D unresolved. This CDR3 contains 15 residues. Germline V CDR1 and CDR2: LNHDA, SQIVND (reference sequence). Deletions cut 3 bases from V and 6 bases from J, with 18 bases between. The CDR3 spells CASSISSAAGREQYF. In DNA, the CDR3 is TGTGCCAGTAGTATTTCTTCGGCAGCCGGTCGCGAGCAGTACTTC.

This rearrangement joins TRBV10-3 to TRBJ1-1; D might be TRBD1 (6 bases). In germline, CDR1 is ENHRY, CDR2 SYGVKD. V lost 8 bases and J lost 1, with 17 bases in between. The CDR3 length is 15 residues. The CDR3 loop reads CAIQEAGQRNTEAFF. Written as DNA, the CDR3 is TGTGCCATCCAAGAAGCGGGACAAAGGAACACTGAAGCTTTCTTT.

This clone has a single count. The rearrangement links TRBV7-9 to TRBJ2-7; D gene uncertain. Germline V CDR1 and CDR2: SEHNR, FQNEAQ (reference sequence). The CDR3 loop spans 14 amino acids. The V and J ends lost 5 bases and 2 bases respectively, with 13 bases between them. The CDR3 loop is CASSQGQKAYEQYF. DNA of the CDR3: TGTGCCAGCAGCCAAGGGCAGAAAGCCTACGAGCAGTACTTC.

This clone was observed once. The chain combines TRBV5-1 with TRBJ1-2; TRBD1 aligns across 7 bases. The CDR3 is 15 residues long. Trimming at V came to 3 bases and at J to 5 bases, leaving 10 bases not matched to a gene. Germline CDR1 SGHRS, CDR2 YFSETQ. CDR3 sequence (DNA): TGCGCCAGCAGCTCGGAGGGGGCAGGGTTTTATGGCTACACCTTC. Its protein is CASSSEGAGFYGYTF.

The chain has TRBV6-4 and TRBJ2-1; the D is unclear. Germline V gives CDR1 MRHNA, CDR2 SNTAGT. The V gene lost 2 bases and the J gene lost 10 bases, with 12 bases spanning the gap. The CDR3 loop spans 13 amino acids. The CDR3 region is CASSDPPNAEQFF. The CDR3 DNA reads as TGTGCCAGCAGTGACCCGCCCAACGCCGAGCAGTTCTTC.

This chain joins TRBV28 and TRBJ2-1, with D uncertain. V was shortened by 3 bases and J by 3 bases, with 6 bases between the two germline ends. Germline lookup yields CDR1 MDHEN and CDR2 SYDVKM. The CDR3 totals 13 residues. DNA of the CDR3: TGTGCCAGCAGTTTTAAGTTCTACAATGAGCAGTTCTTC. Translating it yields CASSFKFYNEQFF.

The CDR3 coding sequence is TGCGCCAGCAGCCTGCAGGGGGACTACTACGAGCAGTACTTC. Translating gives CASSLQGDYYEQYF. V usage is TRBV5-1 and J usage is TRBJ2-7, with D perhaps being TRBD1 or TRBD2 (7 bases each). Trimming cost V 4 bases and J 3 bases, with 14 bases left between them. The CDR3 covers 14 residues. Germline assignment: CDR1 SGHRS and CDR2 YFSETQ.

The J gene is TRBJ2-1, the V gene TRBV10-2; TRBD2 is a possible D gene (6 bases). Germline V gene data show CDR1 as WSHSY and CDR2 as SAAADI. This CDR3 is 14 amino acids long. Trimming took off 6 bases at V and 2 bases at J, with 11 bases between the two ends. The CDR3 region is CASSGSLPYNEQFF. The CDR3 DNA reads TGCGCCAGCAGCGGGAGCCTGCCCTACAATGAGCAGTTCTTC.

The chain couples TRBV11-3 to TRBJ2-3, with D possibly matching TRBD2 (5 bases). This CDR3 contains 15 residues. V lost 0 bases and J 3 bases, leaving 10 bases between the germline ends. Germline CDR1 reads SGHNT; CDR2 reads YENEEA. CDR3 region: CASSLDRSGTDTQYF. The CDR3 DNA sequence: TGTGCCAGCAGCTTAGATCGGAGCGGTACAGATACGCAGTATTTT.

For the CDR3, the DNA is TGTGCCAGCAACAAACAGGGGGCCCACTACTATGGCTACACCTTC. Amino acid sequence: CASNKQGAHYYGYTF. V and J are TRBV28 and TRBJ1-2; 9 bases map to TRBD1. Germline loops: CDR1 MDHEN, CDR2 SYDVKM. The CDR3 spans 15 residues. The trim removed 7 bases at V and 3 bases at J, leaving 9 bases unmatched.

Turning to this clone: Distinct nucleotide sequences in the sample also encode this CDR3. The rearrangement joins TRBV7-2 to TRBJ2-7; 10 nucleotides match TRBD2. Germline loops: CDR1 SGHTA, CDR2 FQGNSA. The CDR3 extends over 15 amino acids. With V trimmed by 4 bases and J by 3 bases, 6 bases remained unmatched. The CDR3 protein is CASSSGLAGVYEQYF. The CDR3, as DNA: TGTGCCAGCAGCTCCGGGCTAGCGGGAGTCTACGAGCAGTACTTC.

The rearrangement links TRBV11-2 to TRBJ2-7; tentatively, D is TRBD1 (5 bases). V lost 4 bases and J lost 2, with 12 bases in between. The CDR3 runs to 14 residues. Germline assignment: CDR1 SGHAT and CDR2 FQNNGV. For the CDR3, the DNA is TGTGCCAGCAGCTCCCAAAGGGGTGCCTACGAGCAGTACTTC. This sequence encodes CASSSQRGAYEQYF.

This clone was seen a single time. The V gene is TRBV15, the J gene TRBJ2-5; D may be TRBD1 (6 bases). This CDR3 region has 14 residues. V lost 1 base and J 5 bases, leaving 11 bases between the germline ends. Per germline, CDR1 LNHNV and CDR2 YYDKDF (reference sequence). The DNA for the CDR3 is TGTGCCACCAGCAGAGCGATCCAGGGGGAGACCCAGTACTTC. It codes for CATSRAIQGETQYF.

DNA of the CDR3: TGTGCCAGCCGGGACGTTTATAATTCACCCCTCCACTTT. Translated, it gives CASRDVYNSPLHF. V usage is TRBV28 and J usage is TRBJ1-6; possible D gene TRBD1, 5 bases. This CDR3 is 13 amino acids long. Germline CDR1 reads MDHEN; CDR2 reads SYDVKM. The V end was cut by 8 bases, the J end by 4 bases, with 9 bases between.

The table lists this clone with a count of one. The chain carries TRBV29-1 and TRBJ2-3, with unresolved D. The CDR3 length is 12 residues. V lost 2 bases and J lost 3, with 6 bases in between. Looked up from germline, CDR1 is SQVTM and CDR2 is ANQGSEA. The CDR3 region has the DNA TGCAGCGTTGAAAAGGAAACAGATACGCAGTATTTT. This sequence encodes CSVEKETDTQYF.

The chain carries TRBV7-6 and TRBJ1-4, with 9 positions matching TRBD1. This CDR3 has 16 amino acids. The ends lost 3 bases at V and 8 bases at J; junction bases unmatched: 10. Germline CDR1 and CDR2: SGHVS and FNYEAQ. The CDR3 bases are TGTGCCAGCAGCTTGGGTTTACAGGGGGCGCAGGAAAAACTGTTTTTT. It codes for CASSLGLQGAQEKLFF.

J is TRBJ2-7 and V is TRBV9, with 10 bases lining up with TRBD1. With V trimmed by 3 bases and J by 2 bases, 14 bases remained unmatched. Germline-derived CDR1 and CDR2 are SGDLS and YYNGEE. The CDR3 is 18 amino acids. The CDR3 region is CASSDPLPGQGEAYEQYF. CDR3 nucleotide sequence: TGTGCCAGCAGCGATCCCTTGCCCGGACAGGGGGAAGCCTACGAGCAGTACTTC.

This clone has only a few counts. The chain is built from TRBV4-1 and TRBJ1-5, with D perhaps matching TRBD1 (6 bases). Germline lookup yields CDR1 MGHRA and CDR2 YSYEKL. The CDR3 is made up of 15 amino acids. Trimming removed 0 bases from V and 5 bases from J, with 11 bases in between. CDR3 protein: CASSQEQGRYQPQHF. DNA of the CDR3: TGCGCCAGCAGCCAAGAGCAGGGGAGGTATCAGCCCCAGCATTTT.